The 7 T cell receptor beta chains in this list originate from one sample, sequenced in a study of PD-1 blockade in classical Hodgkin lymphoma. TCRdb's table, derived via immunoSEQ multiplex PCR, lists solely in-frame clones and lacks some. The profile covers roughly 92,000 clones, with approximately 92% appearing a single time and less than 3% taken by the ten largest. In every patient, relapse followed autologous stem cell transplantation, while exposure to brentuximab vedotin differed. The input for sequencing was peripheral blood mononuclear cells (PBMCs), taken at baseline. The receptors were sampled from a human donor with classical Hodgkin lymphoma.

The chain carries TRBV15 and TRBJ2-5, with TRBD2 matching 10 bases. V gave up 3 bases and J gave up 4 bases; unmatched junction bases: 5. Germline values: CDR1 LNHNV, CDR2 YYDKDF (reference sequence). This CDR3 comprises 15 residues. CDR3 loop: CATSSLAGEGETQYF. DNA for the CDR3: TGTGCCACCAGCAGTCTAGCGGGAGAGGGAGAGACCCAGTACTTC.

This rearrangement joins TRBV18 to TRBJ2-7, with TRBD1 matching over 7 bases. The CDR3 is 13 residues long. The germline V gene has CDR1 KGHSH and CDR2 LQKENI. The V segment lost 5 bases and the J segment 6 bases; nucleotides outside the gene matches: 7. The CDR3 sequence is CASSSRGMGEQYF. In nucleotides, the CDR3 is TGTGCCAGCTCATCCAGGGGGATGGGCGAGCAGTACTTC.

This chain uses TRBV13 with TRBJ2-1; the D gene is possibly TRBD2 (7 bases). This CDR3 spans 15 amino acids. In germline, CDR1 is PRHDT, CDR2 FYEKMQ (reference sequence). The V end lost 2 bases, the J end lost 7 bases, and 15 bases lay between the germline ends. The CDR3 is CASSLSGRGYNEQFF. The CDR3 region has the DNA TGTGCCAGCAGCTTAAGTGGGAGGGGGTATAATGAGCAGTTCTTC.

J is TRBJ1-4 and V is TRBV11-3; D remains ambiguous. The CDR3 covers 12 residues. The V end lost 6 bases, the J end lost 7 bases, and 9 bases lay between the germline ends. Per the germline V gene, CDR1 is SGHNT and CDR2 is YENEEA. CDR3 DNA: TGTGCCAGCAGTAAGGGTGGTGAAAAACTGTTTTTT. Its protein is CASSKGGEKLFF.

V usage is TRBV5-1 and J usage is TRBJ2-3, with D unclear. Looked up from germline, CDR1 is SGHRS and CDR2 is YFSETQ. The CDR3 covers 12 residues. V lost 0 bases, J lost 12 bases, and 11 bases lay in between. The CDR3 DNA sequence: TGCGCCAGCAGCTTGGACTCGCCAACACAGTATTTT. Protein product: CASSLDSPTQYF.

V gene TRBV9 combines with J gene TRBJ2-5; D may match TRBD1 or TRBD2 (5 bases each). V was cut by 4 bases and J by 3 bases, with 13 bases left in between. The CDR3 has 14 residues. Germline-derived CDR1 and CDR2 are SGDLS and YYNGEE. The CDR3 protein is CASSQLGEKETQYF. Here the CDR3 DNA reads TGTGCCAGCAGCCAGTTGGGGGAAAAAGAGACCCAGTACTTC. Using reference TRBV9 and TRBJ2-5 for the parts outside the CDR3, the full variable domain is DSGVTQTPKHLITATGQRVTLRCSPRSGDLSVYWYQQSLDQGLQFLIQYYNGEERAKGNILERFSAQQFPDLHSELNLSSLELGDSALYFCASSQLGEKETQYFGPGTRLLVL.

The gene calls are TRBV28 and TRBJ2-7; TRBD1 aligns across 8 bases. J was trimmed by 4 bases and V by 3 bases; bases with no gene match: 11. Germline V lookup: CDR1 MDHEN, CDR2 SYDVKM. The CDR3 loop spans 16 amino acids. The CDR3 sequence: CASSLSSGGARYEQYF. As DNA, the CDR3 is TGTGCCAGCAGTTTGTCGTCAGGGGGCGCACGATACGAGCAGTACTTC.